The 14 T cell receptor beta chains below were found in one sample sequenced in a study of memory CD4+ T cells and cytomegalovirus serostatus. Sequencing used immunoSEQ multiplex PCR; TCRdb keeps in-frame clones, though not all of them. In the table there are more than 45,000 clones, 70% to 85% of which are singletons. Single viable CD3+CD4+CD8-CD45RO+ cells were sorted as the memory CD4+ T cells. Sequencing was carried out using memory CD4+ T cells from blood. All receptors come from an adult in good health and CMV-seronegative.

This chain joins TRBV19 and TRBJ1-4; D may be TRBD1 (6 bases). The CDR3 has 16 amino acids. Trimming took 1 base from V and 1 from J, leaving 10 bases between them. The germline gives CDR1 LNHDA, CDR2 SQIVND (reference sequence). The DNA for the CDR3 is TGTGCCAGTAGTATAGGTTCGACAGGAACTAATGAAAAACTGTTTTTT. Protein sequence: CASSIGSTGTNEKLFF.

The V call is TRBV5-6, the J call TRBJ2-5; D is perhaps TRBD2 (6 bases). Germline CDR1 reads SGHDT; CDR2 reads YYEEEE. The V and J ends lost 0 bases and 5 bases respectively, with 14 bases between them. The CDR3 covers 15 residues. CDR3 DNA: TGTGCCAGCAGCTTGGGTATCGGGGCGGGGGAGACCCAGTACTTC. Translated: CASSLGIGAGETQYF.

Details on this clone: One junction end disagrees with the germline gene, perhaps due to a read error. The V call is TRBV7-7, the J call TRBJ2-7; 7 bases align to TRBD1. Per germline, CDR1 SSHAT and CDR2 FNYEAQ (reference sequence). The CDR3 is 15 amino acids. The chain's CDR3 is CASRYRDRRPDEQYF. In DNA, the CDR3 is TGTGCTAGCAGGTACCGGGACAGACGTCCTGACGAGCAGTACTTC.

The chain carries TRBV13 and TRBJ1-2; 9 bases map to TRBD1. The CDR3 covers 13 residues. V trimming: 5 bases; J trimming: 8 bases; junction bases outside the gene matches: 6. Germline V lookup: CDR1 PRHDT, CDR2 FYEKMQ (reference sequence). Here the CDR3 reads CASSGDRGYGYTF. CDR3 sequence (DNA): TGTGCCAGCAGCGGCGACAGGGGGTACGGCTACACCTTC.

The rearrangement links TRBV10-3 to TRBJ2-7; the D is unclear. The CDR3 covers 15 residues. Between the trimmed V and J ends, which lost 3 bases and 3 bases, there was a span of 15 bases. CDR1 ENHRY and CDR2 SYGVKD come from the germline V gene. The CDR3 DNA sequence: TGTGCCATCAGTGACCCAGGTAGAAGAAACTACGAGCAGTACTTC. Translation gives CAISDPGRRNYEQYF.

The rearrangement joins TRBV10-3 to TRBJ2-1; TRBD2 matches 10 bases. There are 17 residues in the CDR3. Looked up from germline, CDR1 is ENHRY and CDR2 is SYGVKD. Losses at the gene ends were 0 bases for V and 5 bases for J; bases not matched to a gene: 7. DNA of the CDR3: TGTGCCATCAGTGAGTCGACTAAACTAGCGGGGAACAATGAGCAGTTCTTC. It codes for CAISESTKLAGNNEQFF.

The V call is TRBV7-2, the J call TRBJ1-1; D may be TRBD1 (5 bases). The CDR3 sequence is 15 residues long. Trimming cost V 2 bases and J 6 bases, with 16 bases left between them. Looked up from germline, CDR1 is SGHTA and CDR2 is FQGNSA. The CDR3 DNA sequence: TGTGCCAGCAGCTTATTCGGGGCTGGTAGCGCTGAAGCTTTCTTT. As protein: CASSLFGAGSAEAFF.

CDR3 DNA sequence: TGTGCCAGCTCACCCCTGAAAAGCTCCTACAATGAGCAGTTCTTC. Its translation: CASSPLKSSYNEQFF. The gene calls are TRBV18 and TRBJ2-1, with D unresolved. The V gene lost 3 bases and the J gene lost 0 bases, with 9 bases spanning the gap. The CDR3 is made up of 15 amino acids. The V gene's germline CDR1 is KGHSH and CDR2 LQKENI.

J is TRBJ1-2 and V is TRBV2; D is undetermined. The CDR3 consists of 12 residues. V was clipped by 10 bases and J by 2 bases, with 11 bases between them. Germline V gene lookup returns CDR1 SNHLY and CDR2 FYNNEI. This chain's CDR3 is CATTRENYGYTF. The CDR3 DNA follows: TGTGCCACTACGAGGGAAAACTATGGCTACACCTTC.

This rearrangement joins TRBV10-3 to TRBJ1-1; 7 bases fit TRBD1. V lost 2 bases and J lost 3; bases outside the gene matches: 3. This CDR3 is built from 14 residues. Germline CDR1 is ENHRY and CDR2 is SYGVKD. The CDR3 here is CAISEKQGYTEAFF. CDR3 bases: TGTGCCATCAGTGAGAAACAGGGGTACACTGAAGCTTTCTTT.

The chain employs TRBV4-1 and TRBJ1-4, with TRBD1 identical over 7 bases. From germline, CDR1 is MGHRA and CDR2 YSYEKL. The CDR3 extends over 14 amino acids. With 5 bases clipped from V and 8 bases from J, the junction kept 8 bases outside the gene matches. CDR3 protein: CASSARDRREKLFF. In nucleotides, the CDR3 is TGCGCCAGCAGCGCCCGGGACAGAAGGGAAAAACTGTTTTTT.

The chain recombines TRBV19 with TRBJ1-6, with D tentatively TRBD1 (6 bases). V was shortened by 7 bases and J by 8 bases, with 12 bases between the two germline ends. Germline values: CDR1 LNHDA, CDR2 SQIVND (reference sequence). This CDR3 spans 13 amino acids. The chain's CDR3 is CASNGGWDSPLHF. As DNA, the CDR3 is TGTGCCAGTAACGGGGGCTGGGATTCACCCCTCCACTTT.

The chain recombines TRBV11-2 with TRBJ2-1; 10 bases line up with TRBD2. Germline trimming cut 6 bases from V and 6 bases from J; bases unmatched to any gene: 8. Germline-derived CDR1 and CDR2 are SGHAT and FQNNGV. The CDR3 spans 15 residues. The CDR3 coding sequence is TGTGCCAGCAGTTTACAGCGGGGGGGCTTCAATGAGCAGTTCTTC. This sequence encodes CASSLQRGGFNEQFF.

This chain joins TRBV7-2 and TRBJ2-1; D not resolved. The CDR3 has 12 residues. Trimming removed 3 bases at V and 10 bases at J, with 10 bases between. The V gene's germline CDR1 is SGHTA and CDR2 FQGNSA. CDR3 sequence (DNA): TGTGCCAGCAGCTTCAGGTCTTACGAGCAGTTCTTC. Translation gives CASSFRSYEQFF.